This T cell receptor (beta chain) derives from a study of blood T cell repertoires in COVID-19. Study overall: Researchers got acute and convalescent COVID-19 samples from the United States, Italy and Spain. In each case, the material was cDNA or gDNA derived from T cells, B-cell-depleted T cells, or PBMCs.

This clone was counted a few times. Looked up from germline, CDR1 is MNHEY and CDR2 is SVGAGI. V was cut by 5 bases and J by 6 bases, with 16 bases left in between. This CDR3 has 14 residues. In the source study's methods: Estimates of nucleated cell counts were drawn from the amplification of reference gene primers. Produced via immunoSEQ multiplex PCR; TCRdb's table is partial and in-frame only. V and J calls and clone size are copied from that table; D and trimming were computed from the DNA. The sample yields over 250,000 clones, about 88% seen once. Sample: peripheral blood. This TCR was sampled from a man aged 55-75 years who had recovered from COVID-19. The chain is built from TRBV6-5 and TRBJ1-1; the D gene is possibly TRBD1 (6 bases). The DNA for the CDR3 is TGTGCCAGCAGTCTTTGGGGGGGCGCGTCTGAAGCTTTCTTT. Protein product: CASSLWGGASEAFF.